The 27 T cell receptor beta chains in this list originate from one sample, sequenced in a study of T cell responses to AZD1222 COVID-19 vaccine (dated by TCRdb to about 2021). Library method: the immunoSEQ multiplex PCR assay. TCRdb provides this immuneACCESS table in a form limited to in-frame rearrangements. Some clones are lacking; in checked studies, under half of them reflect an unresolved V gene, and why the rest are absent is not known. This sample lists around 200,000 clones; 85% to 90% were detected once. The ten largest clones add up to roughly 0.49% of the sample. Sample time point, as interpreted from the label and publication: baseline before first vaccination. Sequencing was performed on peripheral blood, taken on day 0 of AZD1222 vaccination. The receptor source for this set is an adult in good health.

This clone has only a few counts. CDR3 sequence reads: CASSARSGGKETQYF. In nucleotides, the CDR3 is TGTGCCAGCAGCGCCCGGAGCGGGGGGAAAGAGACCCAGTACTTC. The chain links TRBV9 to TRBJ2-5; TRBD2 matches at 9 bases. The CDR3 contains 15 residues. Per the germline V gene, CDR1 is SGDLS and CDR2 is YYNGEE. Germline trimming cut 3 bases from V and 3 bases from J; bases unmatched to any gene: 6.

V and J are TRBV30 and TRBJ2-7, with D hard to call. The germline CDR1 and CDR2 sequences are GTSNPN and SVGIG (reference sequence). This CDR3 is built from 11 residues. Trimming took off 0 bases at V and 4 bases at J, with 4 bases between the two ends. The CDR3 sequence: CAWSVRYEQYF. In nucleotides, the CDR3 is TGTGCCTGGAGTGTCAGGTACGAGCAGTACTTC.

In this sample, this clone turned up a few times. CDR3 residues: CASSLGWQYF. CDR3 in DNA: TGTGCCAGCAGCCTGGGCTGGCAGTACTTC. This chain links TRBV21-1 with TRBJ2-7; TRBD1, the table's D call, was not compared with the DNA. TRBV21-1 is given as a pseudogene. The length of the CDR3 is 10 residues.

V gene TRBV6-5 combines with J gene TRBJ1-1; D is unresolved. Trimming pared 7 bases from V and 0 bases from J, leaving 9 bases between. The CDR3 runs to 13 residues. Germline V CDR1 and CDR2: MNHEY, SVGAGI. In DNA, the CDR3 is TGTGCCAGCACATCCCAAATGAACACTGAAGCTTTCTTT. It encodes CASTSQMNTEAFF.

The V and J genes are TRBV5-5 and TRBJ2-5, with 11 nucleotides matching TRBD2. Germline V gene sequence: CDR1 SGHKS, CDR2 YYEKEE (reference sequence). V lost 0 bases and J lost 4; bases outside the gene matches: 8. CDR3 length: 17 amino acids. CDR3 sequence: CASSLGRASGRLETQYF. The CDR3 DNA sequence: TGTGCCAGCAGCTTGGGTCGGGCTAGCGGGAGGTTAGAGACCCAGTACTTC.

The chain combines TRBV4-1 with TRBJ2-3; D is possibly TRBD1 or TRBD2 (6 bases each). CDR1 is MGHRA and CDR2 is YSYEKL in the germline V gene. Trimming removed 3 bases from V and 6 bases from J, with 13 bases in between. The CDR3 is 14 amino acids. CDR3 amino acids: CASSQYTGTDTQYF. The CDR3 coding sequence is TGCGCCAGCAGCCAGTACACAGGGACTGATACGCAGTATTTT.

The CDR3 spells CASSVTGTENTEAFF. CDR3 nucleotide sequence: TGTGCCAGTAGTGTTACCGGGACAGAGAACACTGAAGCTTTCTTT. The V gene is TRBV19, the J gene TRBJ1-1; 7 bases fit TRBD1. The CDR3 is made up of 15 amino acids. CDR1 and CDR2 (germline): LNHDA, SQIVND (reference sequence). The junction had 7 bases not matched to a gene; V was cut back by 5 bases and J by 1 base.

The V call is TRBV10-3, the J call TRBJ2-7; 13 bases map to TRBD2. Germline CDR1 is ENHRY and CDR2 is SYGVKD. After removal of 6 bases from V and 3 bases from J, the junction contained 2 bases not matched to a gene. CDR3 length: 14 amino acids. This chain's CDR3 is CAIRGTSGVYEQYF. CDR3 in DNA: TGTGCCATCAGGGGGACTAGCGGGGTCTACGAGCAGTACTTC.

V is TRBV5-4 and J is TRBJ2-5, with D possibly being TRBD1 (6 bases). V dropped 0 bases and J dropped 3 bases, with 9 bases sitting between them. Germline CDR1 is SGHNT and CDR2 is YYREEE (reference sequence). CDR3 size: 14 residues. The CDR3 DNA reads TGTGCCAGCAGCTTGGGACCAGGGGAAGAGACCCAGTACTTC. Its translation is CASSLGPGEETQYF.

The CDR3 sequence is CASSRPSLGNEQFF. CDR3 DNA: TGTGCCAGCAGCCGCCCTAGTCTGGGGAATGAGCAGTTCTTC. This chain uses TRBV14 with TRBJ2-1; no firm D call. Looked up from germline, CDR1 is SGHDN and CDR2 is FVKESK. The CDR3 is 14 residues long. The germline V and J ends were trimmed by 4 bases and 7 bases, with 14 bases remaining between them.

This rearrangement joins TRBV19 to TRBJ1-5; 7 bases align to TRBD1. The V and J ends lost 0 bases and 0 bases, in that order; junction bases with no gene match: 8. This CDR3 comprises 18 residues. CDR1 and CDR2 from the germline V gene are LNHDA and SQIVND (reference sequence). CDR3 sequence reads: CASSIDPGTDTSNQPQHF. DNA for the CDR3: TGTGCCAGTAGTATAGACCCCGGGACAGACACTAGCAATCAGCCCCAGCATTTT.

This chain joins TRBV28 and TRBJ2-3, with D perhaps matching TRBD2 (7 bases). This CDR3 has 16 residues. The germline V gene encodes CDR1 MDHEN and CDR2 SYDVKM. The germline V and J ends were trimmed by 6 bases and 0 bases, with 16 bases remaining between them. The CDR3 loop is CASSHGTGGSTDTQYF. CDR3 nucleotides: TGTGCCAGCAGCCATGGGACGGGGGGCAGCACAGATACGCAGTATTTT.

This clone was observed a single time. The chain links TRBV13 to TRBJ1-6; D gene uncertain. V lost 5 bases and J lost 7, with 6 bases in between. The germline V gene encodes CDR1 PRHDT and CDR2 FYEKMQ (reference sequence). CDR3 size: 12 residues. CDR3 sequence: CASSPQNSPLHF. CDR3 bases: TGTGCCAGCAGCCCACAGAATTCACCCCTCCACTTT.

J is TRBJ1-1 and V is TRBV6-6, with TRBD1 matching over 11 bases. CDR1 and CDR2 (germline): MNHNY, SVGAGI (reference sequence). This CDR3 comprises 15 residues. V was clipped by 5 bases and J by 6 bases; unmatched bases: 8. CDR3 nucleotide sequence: TGTGCCAGCAGTCTGTCGGACAGGGGGCTGTCTGAAGCTTTCTTT. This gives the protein CASSLSDRGLSEAFF.

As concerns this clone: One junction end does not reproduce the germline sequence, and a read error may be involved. The CDR3 sequence: CASSLVVGGGGQETQYF. The DNA of the CDR3 is TGTGCTAGCAGCTTAGTTGTAGGTGGGGGGGGACAAGAGACCCAGTACTTC. The genes are TRBV7-7 and TRBJ2-5; 7 nucleotides line up with TRBD2. Germline V gene lookup returns CDR1 SSHAT and CDR2 FNYEAQ (reference sequence). The CDR3 extends over 17 amino acids.

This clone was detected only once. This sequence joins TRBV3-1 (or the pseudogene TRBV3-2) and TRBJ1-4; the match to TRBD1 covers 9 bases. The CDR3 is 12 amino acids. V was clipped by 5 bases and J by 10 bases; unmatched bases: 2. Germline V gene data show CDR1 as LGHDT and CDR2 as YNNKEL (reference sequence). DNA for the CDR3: TGTGCCAGCAGCTGGACAGGGGCAAAACTGTTTTTT. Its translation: CASSWTGAKLFF.

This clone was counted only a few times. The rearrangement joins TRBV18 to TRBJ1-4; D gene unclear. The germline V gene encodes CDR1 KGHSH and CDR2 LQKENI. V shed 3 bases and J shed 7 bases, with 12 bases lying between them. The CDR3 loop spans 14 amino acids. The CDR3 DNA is TGTGCCAGCTCACCCGGCGGAGGACCTGAAAAACTGTTTTTT. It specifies CASSPGGGPEKLFF.

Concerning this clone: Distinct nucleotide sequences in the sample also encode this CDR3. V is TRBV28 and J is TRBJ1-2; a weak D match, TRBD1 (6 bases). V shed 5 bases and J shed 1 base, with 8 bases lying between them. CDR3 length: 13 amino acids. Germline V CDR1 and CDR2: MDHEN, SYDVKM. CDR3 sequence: CASSPDSNYGYTF. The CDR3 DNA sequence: TGTGCCAGCAGTCCGGACAGTAACTATGGCTACACCTTC.

The CDR3 is CASSVTGGKGEKLFF. The CDR3 nucleotides read TGTGCCAGCAGTGTTACAGGGGGCAAGGGTGAAAAACTGTTTTTT. This chain connects TRBV2 to TRBJ1-4; TRBD1 agrees at 9 bases. The V gene's germline CDR1 is SNHLY and CDR2 FYNNEI. V gave up 4 bases and J gave up 7 bases; unmatched junction bases: 7. This CDR3 has 15 amino acids.

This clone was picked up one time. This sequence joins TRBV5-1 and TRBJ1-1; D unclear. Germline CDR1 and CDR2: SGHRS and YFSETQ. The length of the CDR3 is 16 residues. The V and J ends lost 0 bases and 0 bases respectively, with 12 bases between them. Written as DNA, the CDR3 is TGCGCCAGCAGCTTGGAATTCCGGACTATGAACACTGAAGCTTTCTTT. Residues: CASSLEFRTMNTEAFF.

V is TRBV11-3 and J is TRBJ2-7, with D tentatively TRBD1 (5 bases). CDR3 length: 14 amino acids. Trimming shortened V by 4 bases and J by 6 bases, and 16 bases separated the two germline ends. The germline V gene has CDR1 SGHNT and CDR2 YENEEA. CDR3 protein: CASSSHSTGAEQYF. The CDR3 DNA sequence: TGTGCCAGCAGCTCCCACAGTACTGGGGCCGAGCAGTACTTC.

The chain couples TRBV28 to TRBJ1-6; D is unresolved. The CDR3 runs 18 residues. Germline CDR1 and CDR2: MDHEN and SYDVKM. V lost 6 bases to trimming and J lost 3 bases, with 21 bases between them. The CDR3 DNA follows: TGTGCCAGCAGCCCCGGACGGGGAGGAGTTGGCTATAATTCACCCCTCCACTTT. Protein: CASSPGRGGVGYNSPLHF.

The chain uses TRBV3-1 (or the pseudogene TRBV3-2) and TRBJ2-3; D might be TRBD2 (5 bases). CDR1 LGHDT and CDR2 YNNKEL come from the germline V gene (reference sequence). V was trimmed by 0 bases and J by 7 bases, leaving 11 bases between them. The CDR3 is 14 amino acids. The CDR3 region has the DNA TGTGCCAGCAGCCAAGAAATAGAGGGTAATACGCAGTATTTT. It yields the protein CASSQEIEGNTQYF.

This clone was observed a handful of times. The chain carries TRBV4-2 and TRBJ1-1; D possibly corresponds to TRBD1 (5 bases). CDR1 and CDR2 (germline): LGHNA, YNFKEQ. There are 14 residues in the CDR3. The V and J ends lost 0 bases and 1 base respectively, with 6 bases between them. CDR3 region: CASSQEGRNTEAFF. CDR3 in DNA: TGTGCCAGCAGCCAAGAGGGACGGAACACTGAAGCTTTCTTT.

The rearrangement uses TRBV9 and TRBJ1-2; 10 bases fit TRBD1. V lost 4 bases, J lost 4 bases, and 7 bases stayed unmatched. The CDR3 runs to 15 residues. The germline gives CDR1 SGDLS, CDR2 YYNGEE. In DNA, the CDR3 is TGTGCCAGCAGCCCCGGGACAGGGGCTAGCTATGGCTACACCTTC. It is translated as CASSPGTGASYGYTF.

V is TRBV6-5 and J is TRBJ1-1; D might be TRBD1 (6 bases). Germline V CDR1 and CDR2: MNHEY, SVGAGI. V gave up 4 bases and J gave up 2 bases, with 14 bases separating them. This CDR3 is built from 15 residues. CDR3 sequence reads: CASSSQGGDNTEAFF. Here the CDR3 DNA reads TGTGCCAGCAGTTCCCAAGGGGGGGACAACACTGAAGCTTTCTTT.

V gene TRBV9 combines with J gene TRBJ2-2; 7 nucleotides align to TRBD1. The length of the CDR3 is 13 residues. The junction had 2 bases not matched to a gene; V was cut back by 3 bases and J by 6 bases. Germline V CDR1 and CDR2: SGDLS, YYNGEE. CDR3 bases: TGTGCCAGCAGCGGGGGACAGCCCGGGGAGCTGTTTTTT. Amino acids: CASSGGQPGELFF.